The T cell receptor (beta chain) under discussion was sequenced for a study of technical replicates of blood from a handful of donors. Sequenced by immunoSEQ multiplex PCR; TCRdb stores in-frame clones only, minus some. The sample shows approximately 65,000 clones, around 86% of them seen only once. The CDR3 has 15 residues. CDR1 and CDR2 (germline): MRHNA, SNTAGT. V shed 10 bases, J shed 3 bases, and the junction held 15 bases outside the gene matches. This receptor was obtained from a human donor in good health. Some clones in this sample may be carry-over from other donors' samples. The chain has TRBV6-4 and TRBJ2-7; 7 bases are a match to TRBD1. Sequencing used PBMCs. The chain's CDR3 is CANTSPGTDVYEQYF. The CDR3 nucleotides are TGTGCCAACACAAGCCCCGGGACAGATGTCTACGAGCAGTACTTC.